Below are 3 T cell receptor beta chains sequenced from a single sample in a study of blood T cell repertoires in COVID-19. TCRdb keeps only in-frame clones here, not all; method: immunoSEQ multiplex PCR. The sample comprises approximately 110,000 clones, almost 90% of which are singletons, and 0.88% rests with the top ten. Source material: peripheral blood. All receptors come from a woman in her 50s with active or convalescent COVID-19.

The chain recombines TRBV18 with TRBJ2-4, with TRBD2 matching over 11 bases. The length of the CDR3 is 21 residues. Germline V CDR1 and CDR2: KGHSH, LQKENI. With V trimmed by 2 bases and J by 0 bases, 15 bases remained unmatched. The CDR3 loop reads CASSPWAIVGTSGLAKNIQYF. CDR3 nucleotides: TGTGCCAGCTCACCATGGGCCATAGTCGGGACTAGCGGACTAGCCAAAAACATTCAGTACTTC.

This rearrangement joins TRBV28 to TRBJ1-1; no definite D call. The CDR3 is 13 residues long. The V gene lost 7 bases and the J gene lost 1 base, with 10 bases spanning the gap. Germline V gene sequence: CDR1 MDHEN, CDR2 SYDVKM. DNA for the CDR3: TGTGCCAGCATGGAGGCGGGGAACACTGAAGCTTTCTTT. As protein: CASMEAGNTEAFF. Together with reference TRBV28 and TRBJ1-1, the CDR3 gives the full variable domain: DVKVTQSSRYLVKRTGEKVFLECVQDMDHENMFWYRQDPGLGLRLIYFSYDVKMKEKGDIPEGYSVSREKKERFSLILESASTNQTSMYLCASMEAGNTEAFFGQGTRLTVV.

This clone was observed a single time. The V gene is TRBV27, the J gene TRBJ2-3; a possible D gene is TRBD2 (6 bases). The CDR3 has 13 amino acids. In germline, CDR1 is MNHEY, CDR2 SMNVEV (reference sequence). The V end lost 8 bases, the J end lost 5 bases, and 14 bases lay between the germline ends. CDR3 sequence reads: CASRGSPVDTQYF. The CDR3 nucleotides are TGTGCCAGCCGGGGGTCTCCTGTAGATACGCAGTATTTT.